One sample yielded the 25 T cell receptor beta chains listed below, sequenced in a study of T cell responses to AZD1222 COVID-19 vaccine. Sequencing was performed with immunoSEQ multiplex PCR; in TCRdb, only in-frame clones are kept and a portion is missing. The data show about 150,000 clones, 85% to 95% seen once. The input for sequencing was peripheral blood, taken 28 days after the second AZD1222 dose. The receptors derive from an adult who received the AZD1222 COVID-19 vaccine.

The chain is built from TRBV18 and TRBJ1-1; D unclear. Trimming took 5 bases from V and 5 from J, leaving 6 bases between them. This CDR3 is 11 amino acids long. Germline lookup yields CDR1 KGHSH and CDR2 LQKENI. DNA for the CDR3: TGTGCCAGCTCAGGGATGACTGAAGCTTTCTTT. This encodes CASSGMTEAFF.

V and J are TRBV6-5 and TRBJ2-1; D not certain. The germline CDR1 and CDR2 sequences are MNHEY and SVGAGI. The V and J ends lost 0 bases and 0 bases respectively, with 6 bases between them. The CDR3 extends over 15 amino acids. The CDR3 DNA is TGTGCCAGCAGTTACTCGGAGAGCTCCTACAATGAGCAGTTCTTC. Protein: CASSYSESSYNEQFF.

The chain carries TRBV6-5 and TRBJ2-5, with 7 bases fitting TRBD2. The CDR3 is 11 amino acids. The germline V gene encodes CDR1 MNHEY and CDR2 SVGAGI. V gave up 7 bases and J gave up 11 bases; unmatched junction bases: 7. CDR3 sequence: CASTREAGQYF. The CDR3 DNA is TGTGCCAGCACCCGGGAGGCGGGACAGTACTTC.

DNA of the CDR3: TGCGCCAGCAGCTCACAGGGGACCGAGACCCAGTACTTC. Translation gives CASSSQGTETQYF. This chain joins TRBV5-1 and TRBJ2-5, with 7 bases that match TRBD1. The CDR3 extends over 13 amino acids. Germline CDR1 is SGHRS and CDR2 is YFSETQ. The J segment lost 5 bases and the V segment lost 3 bases, leaving 4 bases of the junction unmatched.

This chain joins TRBV5-1 and TRBJ2-5, with a tentative D call TRBD1 (5 bases). Trimming took 0 bases from V and 4 from J, leaving 10 bases between them. CDR3 length equals 14 residues. The V gene's germline CDR1 is SGHRS and CDR2 YFSETQ. The CDR3, as DNA: TGCGCCAGCAGCTTGGATGCAGGGCGAGAGACCCAGTACTTC. It translates to CASSLDAGRETQYF.

This clone was observed once. The chain joins TRBV3-1 (or the pseudogene TRBV3-2) to TRBJ1-6; 10 bases align to TRBD1. CDR3 length equals 16 residues. The junction had 7 bases not matched to a gene; V was cut back by 1 base and J by 10 bases. From germline, CDR1 is LGHDT and CDR2 YNNKEL (reference sequence). DNA of the CDR3: TGTGCCAGCAGCCAAGCCGGGACAGGGGCTGGGTCACCCCTCCACTTT. Translating gives CASSQAGTGAGSPLHF.

As DNA, the CDR3 is TGTGCCAGCAGCTTGTACATGACCGACAACACTGAAGCTTTCTTT. This translates into CASSLYMTDNTEAFF. This sequence joins TRBV7-9 and TRBJ1-1; the D is unclear. Germline V gives CDR1 SEHNR, CDR2 FQNEAQ (reference sequence). The CDR3 is 15 amino acids. V dropped 3 bases and J dropped 2 bases, with 13 bases sitting between them.

The rearrangement links TRBV19 to TRBJ1-2; 9 bases match TRBD1. The CDR3 is 15 amino acids. After removal of 8 bases from V and 4 bases from J, the junction contained 11 bases not matched to a gene. CDR1 is LNHDA, CDR2 SQIVND, per germline (reference sequence). This CDR3 reads CASHTGTGLGYGYTF. In DNA, the CDR3 is TGTGCCAGTCACACGGGGACAGGGCTCGGCTATGGCTACACCTTC.

The rearrangement uses TRBV12-3 or TRBV12-4 and TRBJ2-7; D is uncertain. CDR3 length: 11 amino acids. V was pared by 6 bases and J by 3 bases, with 6 bases between. The CDR3 DNA reads TGTGCCAGCAGCGACCGCTACGAGCAGTACTTC. This codes for CASSDRYEQYF.

V and J are TRBV7-9 and TRBJ1-3; 10 bases match TRBD1. There are 17 residues in the CDR3. Germline V CDR1 and CDR2: SEHNR, FQNEAQ (reference sequence). V was pared by 5 bases and J by 2 bases, with 9 bases of the junction left unmatched. The CDR3 is CASSPGQGIRAGNTIYF. Written as DNA, the CDR3 is TGTGCCAGCAGCCCGGGACAGGGGATAAGAGCTGGAAACACCATATATTTT. The variable domain in full, with the rest retrieved from reference TRBV7-9 and TRBJ1-3, is DTGVSQNPRHKITKRGQNVTFRCDPISEHNRLYWYRQTLGQGPEFLTYFQNEAQLEKSRLLSDRFSAERPKGSFSTLEIQRTEQGDSAMYLCASSPGQGIRAGNTIYFGEGSWLTVV.

This clone was picked up one time. The rearrangement joins TRBV5-1 to TRBJ2-7; TRBD1 or TRBD2 may be the D gene (5 bases each). Germline loops: CDR1 SGHRS, CDR2 YFSETQ. This CDR3 contains 13 residues. V lost 3 bases, J lost 3 bases, and 10 bases lay in between. The CDR3 region is CASSWDQGYEQYF. CDR3 DNA sequence: TGCGCCAGCAGCTGGGACCAGGGCTACGAGCAGTACTTC.

The genes are TRBV30 and TRBJ1-1; unclear D gene. Germline assignment: CDR1 GTSNPN and CDR2 SVGIG (reference sequence). The CDR3 has 14 residues. V dropped 0 bases and J dropped 2 bases, with 10 bases sitting between them. The CDR3 here is CAWSVTAANTEAFF. The CDR3 coding sequence is TGTGCCTGGAGTGTAACCGCAGCTAACACTGAAGCTTTCTTT.

The J gene is TRBJ2-3, the V gene TRBV5-1; D unresolved. The CDR3 covers 14 residues. Germline values: CDR1 SGHRS, CDR2 YFSETQ. Trimming removed 4 bases from V and 0 bases from J, with 9 bases in between. The CDR3 coding sequence is TGCGCCAGCAGCGAAGCTAGAAGCACAGATACGCAGTATTTT. Its translation is CASSEARSTDTQYF.

The chain couples TRBV29-1 to TRBJ2-3, with 8 bases lining up with TRBD2. V lost 8 bases to trimming and J lost 2 bases; unmatched junction nucleotides: 6. The V gene's germline CDR1 is SQVTM and CDR2 ANQGSEA. CDR3 length equals 13 residues. The CDR3 sequence: CSTSGGPTDTQYF. In nucleotides, the CDR3 is TGCAGCACGAGCGGGGGCCCCACAGATACGCAGTATTTT.

The chain carries TRBV7-9 and TRBJ1-2; D is unresolved. Looked up from germline, CDR1 is SEHNR and CDR2 is FQNEAQ (reference sequence). This CDR3 region has 14 residues. Trimming stripped 0 bases from V and 0 bases from J, with 5 bases between. CDR3 region: CASSLAGSNYGYTF. The DNA of the CDR3 is TGTGCCAGCAGCTTAGCGGGCTCTAACTATGGCTACACCTTC.

This chain links TRBV4-1 with TRBJ1-4, with 11 bases fitting TRBD1. Germline V gene sequence: CDR1 MGHRA, CDR2 YSYEKL. The CDR3 extends over 15 amino acids. Trimming took 0 bases from V and 10 from J; bases not matched to a gene: 4. CDR3 DNA sequence: TGCGCCAGCAGCCAAGAACCGGGACAGGGGGGAAAACTGTTTTTT. Translated, it gives CASSQEPGQGGKLFF.

The gene calls are TRBV12-3 or TRBV12-4 and TRBJ1-1; the D is unclear. Between the trimmed V and J ends, which lost 2 bases and 7 bases, there was a span of 11 bases. This CDR3 comprises 13 residues. The CDR3 DNA follows: TGTGCCAGCAGTTTAACCCAACAAGGTGAAGCTTTCTTT. This gives the protein CASSLTQQGEAFF.

The V call is TRBV6-2 or TRBV6-3, the J call TRBJ1-1, with a weak D call TRBD1 (5 bases). The CDR3 contains 13 residues. V lost 6 bases and J lost 10, with 18 bases in between. The germline V gene has CDR1 MNHEY and CDR2 SVGEGT. The CDR3 loop is CASSLPPPGTAFF. DNA for the CDR3: TGTGCCAGCAGCTTACCCCCCCCGGGGACAGCTTTCTTT.

V and J are TRBV24-1 and TRBJ2-2; D not certain. Germline V gives CDR1 KGHDR, CDR2 SFDVKD. V was cut by 0 bases and J by 6 bases, with 7 bases left in between. The CDR3 is 14 residues long. CDR3 coding DNA: TGTGCCACCAGTGATTTGGGCGGAGCCGGGGAGCTGTTTTTT. It is translated as CATSDLGGAGELFF.

The CDR3: CASSAGGTGNTIYF. DNA for the CDR3: TGTGCCAGCAGCGCCGGTGGGACCGGAAACACCATATATTTT. This chain connects TRBV9 to TRBJ1-3; D is possibly TRBD1 (5 bases). Germline-derived CDR1 and CDR2 are SGDLS and YYNGEE. V lost 3 bases to trimming and J lost 4 bases, with 11 bases between them. This CDR3 is 14 amino acids long.

The chain joins TRBV27 to TRBJ1-2; D might be TRBD1 (6 bases). The CDR3 loop spans 14 amino acids. Per the germline V gene, CDR1 is MNHEY and CDR2 is SMNVEV (reference sequence). V gave up 8 bases and J gave up 0 bases, with 13 bases separating them. The CDR3 DNA sequence: TGTGCCAGCTCGCACCGGGACACTAACTATGGCTACACCTTC. This translates into CASSHRDTNYGYTF.

This sequence joins TRBV6-5 and TRBJ1-2; D is perhaps TRBD1 (6 bases). CDR1 and CDR2 from the germline V gene are MNHEY and SVGAGI. This CDR3 has 14 residues. Trimming removed 0 bases at V and 5 bases at J, with 10 bases between. CDR3 nucleotide sequence: TGTGCCAGCAGTTACTCGGGGGACACTTATGGCTACACCTTC. Residues: CASSYSGDTYGYTF.

This clone appeared once. The V and J genes are TRBV19 and TRBJ1-1, with TRBD1 identical over 7 bases. CDR1 is LNHDA and CDR2 is SQIVND in the germline V gene (reference sequence). The CDR3 extends over 15 amino acids. The ends lost 3 bases at V and 7 bases at J; junction bases unmatched: 11. The CDR3 protein is CASSIPLLRDSEAFF. Here the CDR3 DNA reads TGTGCCAGTAGTATCCCTTTACTCCGGGACAGTGAAGCTTTCTTT.

V and J are TRBV2 and TRBJ2-7; no clear D. Germline V CDR1 and CDR2: SNHLY, FYNNEI. The length of the CDR3 is 13 residues. Trimming pared 2 bases from V and 3 bases from J, leaving 8 bases between. In DNA, the CDR3 is TGTGCCAGCAGTGAAAGTGACAACTACGAGCAGTACTTC. It yields the protein CASSESDNYEQYF.

The gene calls are TRBV7-9 and TRBJ2-5, with TRBD2 identical over 8 bases. Germline CDR1 SEHNR, CDR2 FQNEAQ (reference sequence). The CDR3 is made up of 15 amino acids. Trimming cost V 5 bases and J 7 bases; bases outside gene matches: 12. The CDR3 DNA follows: TGTGCCAGCAGCCCGATCGGGACTAGTTCAGGGACCCAGTACTTC. This codes for CASSPIGTSSGTQYF. Together with reference TRBV7-9 and TRBJ2-5, the CDR3 gives the full variable domain: DTGVSQNPRHKITKRGQNVTFRCDPISEHNRLYWYRQTLGQGPEFLTYFQNEAQLEKSRLLSDRFSAERPKGSFSTLEIQRTEQGDSAMYLCASSPIGTSSGTQYFGPGTRLLVL.